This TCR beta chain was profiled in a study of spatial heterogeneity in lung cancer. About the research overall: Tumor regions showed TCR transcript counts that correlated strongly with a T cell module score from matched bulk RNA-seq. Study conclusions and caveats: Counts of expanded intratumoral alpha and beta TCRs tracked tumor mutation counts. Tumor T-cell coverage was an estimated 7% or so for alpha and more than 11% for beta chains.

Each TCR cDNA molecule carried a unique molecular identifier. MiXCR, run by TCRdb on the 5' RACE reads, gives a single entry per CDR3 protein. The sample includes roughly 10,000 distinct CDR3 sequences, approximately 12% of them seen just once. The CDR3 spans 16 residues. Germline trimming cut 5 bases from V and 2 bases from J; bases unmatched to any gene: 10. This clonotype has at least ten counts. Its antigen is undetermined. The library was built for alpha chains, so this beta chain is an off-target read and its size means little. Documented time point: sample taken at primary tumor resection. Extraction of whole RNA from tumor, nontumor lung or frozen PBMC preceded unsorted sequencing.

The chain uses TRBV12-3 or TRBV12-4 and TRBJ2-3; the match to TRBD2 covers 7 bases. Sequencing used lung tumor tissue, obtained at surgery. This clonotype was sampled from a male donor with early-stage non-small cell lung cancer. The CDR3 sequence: CASSRLADPSTDTQYF. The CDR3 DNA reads TGTGCCAGCAGTAGGCTAGCGGATCCCTCCACAGATACGCAGTATTTT.